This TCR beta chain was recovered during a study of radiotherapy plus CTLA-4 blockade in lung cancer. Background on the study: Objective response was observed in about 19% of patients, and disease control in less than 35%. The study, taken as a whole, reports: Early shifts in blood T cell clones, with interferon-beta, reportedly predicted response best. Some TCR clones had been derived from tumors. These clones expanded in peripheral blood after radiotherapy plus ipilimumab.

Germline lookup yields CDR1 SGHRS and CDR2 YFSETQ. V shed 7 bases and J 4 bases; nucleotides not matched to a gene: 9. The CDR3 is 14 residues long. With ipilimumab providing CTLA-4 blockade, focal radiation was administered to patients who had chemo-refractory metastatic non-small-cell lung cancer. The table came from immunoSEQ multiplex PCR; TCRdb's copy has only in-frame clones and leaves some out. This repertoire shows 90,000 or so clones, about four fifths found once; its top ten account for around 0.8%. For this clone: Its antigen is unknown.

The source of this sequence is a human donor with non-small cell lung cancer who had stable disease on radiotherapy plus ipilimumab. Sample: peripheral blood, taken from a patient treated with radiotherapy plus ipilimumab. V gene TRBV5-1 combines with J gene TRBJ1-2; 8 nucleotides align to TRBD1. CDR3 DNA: TGCGCCAGCTCCCCCGGGACAGGTTCCTATGGCTACACCTTC. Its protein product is CASSPGTGSYGYTF.